This TCR beta chain is drawn from a study of regulatory T cells in long-lasting Graves disease. Study at large: Positive TSH receptor antibodies alongside over 5 years of antithyroid drugs were what marked Graves' disease as persistent.

Time point here: persistent/refractory GD, antithyroid drugs over 5 years with positive TRAb. RNA from PBMCs was the source of the TCR library. Overall study results and limits: Possibly, accuracy suffered from the small sample size. New patients shared some 980 public clonotypes, and persistent patients shared more, with approximately 2,500. Segments TRBV28, TRBJ1-2 and TRBJ2-5 showed preferential usage in persistent disease.

iRepertoire HTBI primers and Arm-PCR of CDR3 regions built TCR beta libraries. TCRdb used MiXCR to reprocess the multiplex PCR reads, holding one entry per CDR3 protein. The sample lists around 430,000 distinct CDR3 sequences, about 20% occurring once. V dropped 0 bases and J dropped 2 bases, with 4 bases sitting between them. The V gene's germline CDR1 is DFQATT and CDR2 SNEGSKA (reference sequence). This CDR3 has 12 amino acids. This clonotype was seen ten or more times. Its antigen is not known. The sample consisted of peripheral blood mononuclear cells (PBMCs), taken when the disease was refractory, from a patient treated with antithyroid drugs. The chain links TRBV20-1 to TRBJ1-2; D gene ambiguous. The sequence came from a female donor with Graves disease. CDR3 sequence (DNA): TGCAGTGCTAGAGAAGAAAACTATGGCTACACCTTC. This sequence encodes CSAREENYGYTF.